This T cell receptor (beta chain) was observed in a study of blood T cell repertoires in COVID-19. As for the study in general: Acute and convalescent COVID-19 specimens originated in the United States, Italy and Spain. PBMCs, B-cell-depleted T cells, or T cells provided the cDNA or gDNA that made up the material.

This clone was counted a few times. Libraries were prepared by immunoSEQ multiplex PCR; TCRdb keeps only in-frame clonotypes and omits some of them. The repertoire includes around 34,000 clones, about 83% of them detected once, and approximately 3.6% sits in the top ten. V was shortened by 7 bases and J by 5 bases, with 14 bases between the two germline ends. Germline loops: CDR1 MDHEN, CDR2 SYDVKM. This CDR3 contains 14 residues. Sequenced material: peripheral blood. The chain is built from TRBV28 and TRBJ2-2; possible D gene TRBD1, 6 bases. The receptor was isolated from a man aged 45-65 years with acute or convalescent COVID-19. Written as DNA, the CDR3 is TGTGCCAGCATCCCGGGACAAAGAACCGGGGAGCTGTTTTTT. This sequence encodes CASIPGQRTGELFF.